These T cell receptor beta chains were read from a single sample in a study of cytomegalovirus exposure and HLA in healthy donors. Sequencing was performed with immunoSEQ multiplex PCR; in TCRdb, only in-frame clones are kept and a portion is missing. In the table there are 100,000 to 150,000 clones, roughly 80% of which are singletons. Sequenced: PBMCs. All receptors derive from a boy under 18 in good health and CMV-seronegative. The conserved cysteine and the conserved F or W are not part of the CDR3 here. A D gene is named only where the DNA matches it firmly.

D gene,V gene,CDR3 protein
NA,TRBV30,AWSEGYNRLGEKLF
TRBD2,TRBV9,ASSAGGSLTDTQY
TRBD2,TRBV4-3,ASSQDTAGEITGELF
NA,TRBV4-2,ASSQVGEDQPQH
NA,TRBV7-9,SSSFPGGTEAF
NA,TRBV7-2,ASSDYSDTEAF
TRBD2,TRBV5-1,ASSSTTSADTQY
TRBD2,TRBV5-1,ASSLVPAGGPYEQY
TRBD1,TRBV6-6,ASSTGGYEQY
TRBD1,TRBV5-6,ASSFRVRDSYGYT
NA,TRBV5-1,ASSSHGGDQPQH
NA,TRBV7-9,ASSLGLANYGYT
NA,TRBV4-3,ASSQDLRGNEKLF
TRBD2,TRBV6-1,ASRTGGLASYEQY
NA,TRBV10-3,AISESQAINQPQH
NA,TRBV14,ASSQGLNEKLF
NA,TRBV2,ASSGDWAGPQH
TRBD1,TRBV29-1,SVEVAGGDGYT
NA,TRBV7-2,ASSLSRKRDEQF
TRBD1,TRBV29-1,SVMVTGGQPQH
NA,TRBV19,ASSNRDYGYT
TRBD2,TRBV6-1,ASRTSGTYNEQF
NA,TRBV7-9,ASSSTRMNTEAF
NA,TRBV6-5,ASSYSQGNTEAF
NA,TRBV30,AWGQGRGPEQY
TRBD2,TRBV5-1,ASSAGTSGIYEQY
NA,TRBV9,ASSVEAEETQY
NA,TRBV4-1,ASSQVLSSTYEQY
TRBD2,TRBV7-8,ASSLGGGLPSYEQY
NA,TRBV6-5,ASSSAGKGAYEQY
TRBD2,TRBV9,ASSLRRAGGGGELF
TRBD1,TRBV7-8,ASSFVSATGRTEAF
TRBD1,TRBV5-5,ASSPGGQGYTDTQY
TRBD1,TRBV10-3,AGSTGENTEAF
NA,TRBV5-8,ASSQQNQETQY
TRBD2,TRBV11-1,ASSLSLAGESLRDNEQF
NA,TRBV6-5,ASRQGLGSEQY
NA,TRBV27,ASSWQGRAEAF
TRBD2,TRBV11-2,ASSTLAGRNNEQF
NA,TRBV15,ATGEGRGNTEAF
NA,TRBV5-4,ASSLISTDTQY
TRBD2,TRBV30,AWGRGDEQY
TRBD1,TRBV29-1,SARDRGNTGELF
NA,TRBV5-1,ASSQSGPQH
NA,TRBV7-8,ASSLAINQPQH